This paragraph reports one T cell receptor (beta chain). Germline CDR1 is MDHEN and CDR2 is SYDVKM. The CDR3 has 15 amino acids. The V gene end was trimmed by 5 bases and the J gene end by 8 bases; junction bases not matched to a gene: 10. These data come from a study of blood T cell repertoires in COVID-19. Study as a whole: Specimens from acute and convalescent COVID-19 originated in the United States, Italy and Spain.

Sequenced by immunoSEQ multiplex PCR; TCRdb stores in-frame clones only, minus some. The table records about 300,000 clones, under 90% of them present only once. The V and J genes are TRBV28 and TRBJ2-1, with 9 positions matching TRBD2. The source is a man aged 55 to 70 who had recovered from COVID-19. The sequencing sample was made of PBMCs or T cells enriched from blood (not recorded which). The CDR3 DNA reads TGTGCCAGCAGTCCTTTGGCGGGAGGGCCCTATGAGCAGTTCTTC. Translating gives CASSPLAGGPYEQFF.